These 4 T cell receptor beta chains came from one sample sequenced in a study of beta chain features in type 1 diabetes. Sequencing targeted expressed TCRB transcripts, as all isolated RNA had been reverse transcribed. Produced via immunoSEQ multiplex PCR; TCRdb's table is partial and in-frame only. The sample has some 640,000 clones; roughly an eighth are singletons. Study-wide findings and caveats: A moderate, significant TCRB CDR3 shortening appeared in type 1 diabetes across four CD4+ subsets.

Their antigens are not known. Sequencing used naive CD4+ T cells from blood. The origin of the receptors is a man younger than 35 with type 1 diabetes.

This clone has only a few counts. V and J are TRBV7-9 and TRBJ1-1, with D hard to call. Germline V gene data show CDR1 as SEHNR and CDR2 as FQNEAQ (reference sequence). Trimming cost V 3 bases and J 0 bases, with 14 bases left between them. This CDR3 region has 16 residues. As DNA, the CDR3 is TGTGCCAGCAGCTTCACTCGGGCCTTTATGAACACTGAAGCTTTCTTT. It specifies CASSFTRAFMNTEAFF.

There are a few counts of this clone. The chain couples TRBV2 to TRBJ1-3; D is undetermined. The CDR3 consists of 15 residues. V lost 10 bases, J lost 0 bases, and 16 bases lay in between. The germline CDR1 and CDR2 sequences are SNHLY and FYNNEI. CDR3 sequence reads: CAISRSRLSGNTIYF. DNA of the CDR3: TGTGCCATCTCGAGGAGCAGGCTCTCTGGAAACACCATATATTTT.

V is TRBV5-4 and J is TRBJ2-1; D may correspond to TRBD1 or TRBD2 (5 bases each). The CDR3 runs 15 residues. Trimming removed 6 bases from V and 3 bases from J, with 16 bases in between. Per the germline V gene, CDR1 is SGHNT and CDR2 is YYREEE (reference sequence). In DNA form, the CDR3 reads TGTGCCAGCACCCCCGGGTGGGGGAACTACAATGAGCAGTTCTTC. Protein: CASTPGWGNYNEQFF. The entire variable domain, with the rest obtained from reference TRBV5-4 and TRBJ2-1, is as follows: ETGVTQSPTHLIKTRGQQVTLRCSSQSGHNTVSWYQQALGQGPQFIFQYYREEENGRGNFPPRFSGLQFPNYSSELNVNALELDDSALYLCASTPGWGNYNEQFFGPGTRLTVL.

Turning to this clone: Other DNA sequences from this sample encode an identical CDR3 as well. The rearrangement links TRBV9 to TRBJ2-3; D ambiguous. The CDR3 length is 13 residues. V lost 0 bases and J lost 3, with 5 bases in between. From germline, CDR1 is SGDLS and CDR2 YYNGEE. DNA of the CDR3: TGTGCCAGCAGCGTAGTCGGAACAGATACGCAGTATTTT. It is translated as CASSVVGTDTQYF.